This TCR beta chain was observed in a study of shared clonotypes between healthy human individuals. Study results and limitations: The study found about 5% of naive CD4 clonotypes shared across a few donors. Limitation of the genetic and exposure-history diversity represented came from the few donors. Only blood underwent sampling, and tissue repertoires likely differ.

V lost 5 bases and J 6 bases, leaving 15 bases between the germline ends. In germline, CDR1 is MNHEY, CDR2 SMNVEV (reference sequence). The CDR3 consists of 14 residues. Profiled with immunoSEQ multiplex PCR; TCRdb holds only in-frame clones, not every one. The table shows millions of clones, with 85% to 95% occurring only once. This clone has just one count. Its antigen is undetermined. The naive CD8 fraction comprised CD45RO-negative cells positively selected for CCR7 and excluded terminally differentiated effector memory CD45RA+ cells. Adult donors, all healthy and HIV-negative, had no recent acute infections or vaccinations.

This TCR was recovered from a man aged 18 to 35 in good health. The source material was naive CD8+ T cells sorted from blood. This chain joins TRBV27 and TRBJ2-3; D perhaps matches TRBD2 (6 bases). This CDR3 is CASSPIAAGDTQYF. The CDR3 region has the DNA TGTGCCAGCAGTCCTATAGCGGCAGGGGATACGCAGTATTTT.